The clone carrying this T cell receptor beta chain was recorded a few times. The sample belongs to a study of shared clonotypes between healthy human individuals. The CDR3 contains 14 residues. Germline loops: CDR1 SNHLY, CDR2 FYNNEI. Trimming cost V 5 bases and J 2 bases, with 13 bases left between them. Genomic DNA per cell subset filled all wells of several immunoSEQ plates. Only in-frame clones appear in the TCRdb table, and some are missing; sequencing was by immunoSEQ multiplex PCR. There are some 470,000 clones in the sample; about 82% occur only once, and about an eighth lies in the top ten. Sequencing was done on a sample of PBMCs. The chain couples TRBV2 to TRBJ2-7, with D tentatively TRBD1 (6 bases). The TCR originated in a woman aged 40 to 50 in good health. Some clones in this sample may be carry-over from other donors' samples. DNA of the CDR3: TGTGCCAGCAGTACCCAGGGGATGGCCTACGAGCAGTACTTC. Amino acids: CASSTQGMAYEQYF.